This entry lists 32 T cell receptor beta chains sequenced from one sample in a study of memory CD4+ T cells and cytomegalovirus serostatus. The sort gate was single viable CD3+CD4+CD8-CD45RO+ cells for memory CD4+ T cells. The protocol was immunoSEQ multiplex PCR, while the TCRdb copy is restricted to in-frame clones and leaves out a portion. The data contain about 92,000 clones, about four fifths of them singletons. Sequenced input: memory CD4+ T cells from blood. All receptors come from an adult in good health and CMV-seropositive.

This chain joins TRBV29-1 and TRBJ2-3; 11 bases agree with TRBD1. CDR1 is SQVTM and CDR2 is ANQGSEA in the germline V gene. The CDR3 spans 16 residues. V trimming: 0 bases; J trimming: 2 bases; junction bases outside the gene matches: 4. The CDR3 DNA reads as TGCAGCGTTGAAGATTGGACAGGGGGCCTCACAGATACGCAGTATTTT. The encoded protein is CSVEDWTGGLTDTQYF.

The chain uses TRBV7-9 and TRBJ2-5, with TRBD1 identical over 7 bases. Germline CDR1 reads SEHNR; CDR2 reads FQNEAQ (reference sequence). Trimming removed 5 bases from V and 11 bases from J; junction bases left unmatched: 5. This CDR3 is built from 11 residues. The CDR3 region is CASSPRQGQYF. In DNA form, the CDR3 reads TGTGCCAGCAGCCCCCGACAGGGTCAGTACTTC.

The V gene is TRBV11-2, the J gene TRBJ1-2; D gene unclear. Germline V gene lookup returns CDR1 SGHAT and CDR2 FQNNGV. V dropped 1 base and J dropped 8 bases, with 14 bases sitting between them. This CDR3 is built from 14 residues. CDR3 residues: CASSLAAGRVGYTF. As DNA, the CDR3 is TGTGCCAGCAGCTTAGCAGCGGGCCGAGTCGGCTACACCTTC.

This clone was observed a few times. This chain's CDR3 is CSVEVFGGRTEAFF. The CDR3 region has the DNA TGCAGCGTTGAGGTTTTTGGGGGCAGGACTGAAGCTTTCTTT. This rearrangement joins TRBV29-1 to TRBJ1-1; a possible D gene is TRBD1 (6 bases). The germline gives CDR1 SQVTM, CDR2 ANQGSEA. CDR3 size: 14 residues. V lost 3 bases to trimming and J lost 5 bases, with 16 bases between them. Full variable domain (rest looked up from reference TRBV29-1 and TRBJ1-1): SAVISQKPSRDICQRGTSLTIQCQVDSQVTMMFWYRQQPGQSLTLIATANQGSEATYESGFVIDKFPISRPNLTFSTLTVSNMSPEDSSIYLCSVEVFGGRTEAFFGQGTRLTVV.

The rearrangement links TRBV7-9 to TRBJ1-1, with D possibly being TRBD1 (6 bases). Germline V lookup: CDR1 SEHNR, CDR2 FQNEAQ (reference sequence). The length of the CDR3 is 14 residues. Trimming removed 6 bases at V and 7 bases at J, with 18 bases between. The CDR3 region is CASRETTGLGEAFF. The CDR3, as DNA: TGTGCCAGCAGGGAAACAACAGGGTTGGGTGAAGCTTTCTTT.

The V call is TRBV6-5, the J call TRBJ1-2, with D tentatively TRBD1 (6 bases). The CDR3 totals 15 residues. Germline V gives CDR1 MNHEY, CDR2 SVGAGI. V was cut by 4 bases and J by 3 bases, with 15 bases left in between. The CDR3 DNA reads TGTGCCAGCAGTTTCTTATCAGGGGCGGACTATGGCTACACCTTC. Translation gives CASSFLSGADYGYTF.

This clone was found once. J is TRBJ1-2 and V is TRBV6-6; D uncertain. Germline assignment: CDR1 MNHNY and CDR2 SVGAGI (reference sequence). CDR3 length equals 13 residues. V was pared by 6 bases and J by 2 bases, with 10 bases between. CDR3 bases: TGTGCCAGCAGATTCGACAAGAACTATGGCTACACCTTC. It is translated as CASRFDKNYGYTF.

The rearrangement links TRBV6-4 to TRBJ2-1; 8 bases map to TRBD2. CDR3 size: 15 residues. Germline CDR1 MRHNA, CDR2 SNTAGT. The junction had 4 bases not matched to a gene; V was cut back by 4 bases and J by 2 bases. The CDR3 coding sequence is TGTGCCAGCAGTGGGCCTAGCGGGCCCTACAATGAGCAGTTCTTC. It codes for CASSGPSGPYNEQFF.

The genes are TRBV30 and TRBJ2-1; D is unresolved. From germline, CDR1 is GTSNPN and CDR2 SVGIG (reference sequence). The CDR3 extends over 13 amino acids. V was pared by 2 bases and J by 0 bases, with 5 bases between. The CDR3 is CAWSPSSYNEQFF. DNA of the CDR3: TGTGCCTGGAGTCCAAGCTCCTACAATGAGCAGTTCTTC.

As DNA, the CDR3 is TGTGCCAGCAGCGTCAGGGGGTACGAGCAGTACTTC. Translated, it gives CASSVRGYEQYF. This chain links TRBV6-6 with TRBJ2-7, with 7 bases fitting TRBD1. Germline values: CDR1 MNHNY, CDR2 SVGAGI (reference sequence). The CDR3 consists of 12 residues. V shed 6 bases and J 4 bases; nucleotides not matched to a gene: 3.

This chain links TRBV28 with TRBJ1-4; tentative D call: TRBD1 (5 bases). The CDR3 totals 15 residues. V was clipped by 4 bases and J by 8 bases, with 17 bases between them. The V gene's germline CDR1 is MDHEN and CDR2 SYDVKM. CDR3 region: CASSSPRGGKEKLFF. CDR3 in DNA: TGTGCCAGCAGTTCCCCAAGGGGTGGAAAAGAAAAACTGTTTTTT.

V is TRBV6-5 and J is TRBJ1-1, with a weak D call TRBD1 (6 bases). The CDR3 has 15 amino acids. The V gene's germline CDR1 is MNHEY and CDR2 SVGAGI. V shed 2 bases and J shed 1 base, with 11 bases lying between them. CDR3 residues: CASSYRGAQNTEAFF. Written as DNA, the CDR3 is TGTGCCAGCAGTTACCGGGGGGCACAGAACACTGAAGCTTTCTTT.

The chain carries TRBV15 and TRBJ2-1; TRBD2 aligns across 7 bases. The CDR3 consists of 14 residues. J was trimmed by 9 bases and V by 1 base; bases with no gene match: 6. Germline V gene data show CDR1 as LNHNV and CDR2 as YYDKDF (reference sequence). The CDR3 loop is CATSRGSGAIEQFF. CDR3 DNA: TGTGCCACCAGCAGAGGGAGCGGGGCTATTGAGCAGTTCTTC. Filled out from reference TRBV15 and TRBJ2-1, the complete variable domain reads DAMVIQNPRYQVTQFGKPVTLSCSQTLNHNVMYWYQQKSSQAPKLLFHYYDKDFNNEADTPDNFQSRRPNTSFCFLDIRSPGLGDTAMYLCATSRGSGAIEQFFGPGTRLTVL.

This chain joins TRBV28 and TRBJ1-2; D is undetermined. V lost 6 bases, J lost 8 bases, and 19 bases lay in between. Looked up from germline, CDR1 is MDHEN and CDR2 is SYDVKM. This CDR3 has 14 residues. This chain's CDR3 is CASSIRPDGGGYTF. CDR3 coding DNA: TGTGCCAGCAGCATCCGACCGGACGGAGGGGGCTACACCTTC.

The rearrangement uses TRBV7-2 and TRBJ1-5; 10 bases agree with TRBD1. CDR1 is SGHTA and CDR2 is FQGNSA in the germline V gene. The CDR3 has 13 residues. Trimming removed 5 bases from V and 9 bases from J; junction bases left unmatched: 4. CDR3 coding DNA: TGTGCCAGCAGCCGGACAGGGGGAGGGCCCCAGCATTTT. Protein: CASSRTGGGPQHF.

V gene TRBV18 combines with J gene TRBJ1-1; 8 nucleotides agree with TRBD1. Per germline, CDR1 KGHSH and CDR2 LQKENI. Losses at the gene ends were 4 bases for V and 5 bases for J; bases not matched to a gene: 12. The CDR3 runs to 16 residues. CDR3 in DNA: TGTGCCAGCTCACTAAGGACAGGGAGAATTGGAACTGAAGCTTTCTTT. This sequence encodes CASSLRTGRIGTEAFF.

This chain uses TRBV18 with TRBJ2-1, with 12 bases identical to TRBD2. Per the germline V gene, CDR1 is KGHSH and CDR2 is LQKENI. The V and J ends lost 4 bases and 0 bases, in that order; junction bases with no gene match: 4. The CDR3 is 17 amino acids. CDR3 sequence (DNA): TGTGCCAGCTCACGACTAGCGGGAGCCGGCTCCTACAATGAGCAGTTCTTC. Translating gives CASSRLAGAGSYNEQFF.

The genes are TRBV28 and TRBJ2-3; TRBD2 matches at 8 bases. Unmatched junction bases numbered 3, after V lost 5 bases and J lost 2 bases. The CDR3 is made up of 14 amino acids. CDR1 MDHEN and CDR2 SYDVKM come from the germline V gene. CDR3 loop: CASSLAGFTDTQYF. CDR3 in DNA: TGTGCCAGCAGTCTAGCGGGTTTCACAGATACGCAGTATTTT. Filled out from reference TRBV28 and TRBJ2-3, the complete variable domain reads DVKVTQSSRYLVKRTGEKVFLECVQDMDHENMFWYRQDPGLGLRLIYFSYDVKMKEKGDIPEGYSVSREKKERFSLILESASTNQTSMYLCASSLAGFTDTQYFGPGTRLTVL.

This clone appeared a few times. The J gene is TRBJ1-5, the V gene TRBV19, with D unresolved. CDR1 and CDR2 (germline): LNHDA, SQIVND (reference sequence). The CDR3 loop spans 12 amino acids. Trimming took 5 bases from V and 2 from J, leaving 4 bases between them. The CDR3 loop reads CASSQGNQPQHF. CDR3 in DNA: TGTGCCAGTAGTCAGGGCAATCAGCCCCAGCATTTT.

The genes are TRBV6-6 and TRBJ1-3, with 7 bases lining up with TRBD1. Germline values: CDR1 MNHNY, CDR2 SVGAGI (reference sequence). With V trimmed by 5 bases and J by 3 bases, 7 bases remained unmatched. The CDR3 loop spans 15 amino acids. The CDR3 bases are TGTGCCAGCAGTGACGACAGGGTTGGTGGAAACACCATATATTTT. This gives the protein CASSDDRVGGNTIYF.

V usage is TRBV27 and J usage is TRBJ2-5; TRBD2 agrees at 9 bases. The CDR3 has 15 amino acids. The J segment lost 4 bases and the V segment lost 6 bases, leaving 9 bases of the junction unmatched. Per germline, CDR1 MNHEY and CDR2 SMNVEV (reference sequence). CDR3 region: CASSGVLAGSETQYF. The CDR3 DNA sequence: TGTGCCAGCAGCGGGGTCCTAGCGGGGTCAGAGACCCAGTACTTC.

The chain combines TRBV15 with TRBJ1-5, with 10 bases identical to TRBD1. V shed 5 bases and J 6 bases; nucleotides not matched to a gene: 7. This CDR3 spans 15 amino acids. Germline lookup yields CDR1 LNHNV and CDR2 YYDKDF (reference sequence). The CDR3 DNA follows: TGTGCCACCAGCCGGGACAGGGGTTGGGGTCAGCCCCAGCATTTT. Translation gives CATSRDRGWGQPQHF. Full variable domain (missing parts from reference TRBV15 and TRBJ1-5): DAMVIQNPRYQVTQFGKPVTLSCSQTLNHNVMYWYQQKSSQAPKLLFHYYDKDFNNEADTPDNFQSRRPNTSFCFLDIRSPGLGDTAMYLCATSRDRGWGQPQHFGDGTRLSIL.

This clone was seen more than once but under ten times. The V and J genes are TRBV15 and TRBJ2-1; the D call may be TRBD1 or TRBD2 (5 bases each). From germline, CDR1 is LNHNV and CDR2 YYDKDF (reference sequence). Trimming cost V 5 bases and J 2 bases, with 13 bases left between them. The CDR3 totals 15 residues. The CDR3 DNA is TGTGCCACCAGCCCCCGGGACGGAGCCTACAATGAGCAGTTCTTC. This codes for CATSPRDGAYNEQFF.

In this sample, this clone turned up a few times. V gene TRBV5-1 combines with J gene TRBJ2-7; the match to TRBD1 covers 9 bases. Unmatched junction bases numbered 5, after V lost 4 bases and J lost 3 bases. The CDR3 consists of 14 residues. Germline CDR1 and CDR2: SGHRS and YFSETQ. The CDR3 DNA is TGCGCCAGCAGCCAGGCGACAGGGGGCTACGAGCAGTACTTC. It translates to CASSQATGGYEQYF.

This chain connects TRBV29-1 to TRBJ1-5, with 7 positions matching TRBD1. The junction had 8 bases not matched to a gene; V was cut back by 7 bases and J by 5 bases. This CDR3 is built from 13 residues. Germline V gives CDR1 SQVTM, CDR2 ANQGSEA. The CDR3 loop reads CSARDSADQPQHF. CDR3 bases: TGCAGCGCCCGGGACAGCGCTGATCAGCCCCAGCATTTT. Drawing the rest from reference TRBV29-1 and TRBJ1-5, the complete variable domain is SAVISQKPSRDICQRGTSLTIQCQVDSQVTMMFWYRQQPGQSLTLIATANQGSEATYESGFVIDKFPISRPNLTFSTLTVSNMSPEDSSIYLCSARDSADQPQHFGDGTRLSIL.

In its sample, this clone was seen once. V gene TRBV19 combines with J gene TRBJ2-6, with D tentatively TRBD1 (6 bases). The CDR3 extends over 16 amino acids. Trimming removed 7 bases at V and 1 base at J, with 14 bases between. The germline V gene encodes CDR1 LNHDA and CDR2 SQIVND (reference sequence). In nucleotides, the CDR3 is TGTGCCAGTATACCGGGACACCAATCTGGGGCCAACGTCCTGACTTTC. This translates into CASIPGHQSGANVLTF.

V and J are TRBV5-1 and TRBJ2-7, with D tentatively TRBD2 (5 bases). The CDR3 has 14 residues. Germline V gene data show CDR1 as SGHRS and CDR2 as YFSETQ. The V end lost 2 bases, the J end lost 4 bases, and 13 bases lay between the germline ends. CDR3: CASSLAGEGYEQYF. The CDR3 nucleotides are TGCGCCAGCAGCTTAGCCGGGGAAGGGTACGAGCAGTACTTC.

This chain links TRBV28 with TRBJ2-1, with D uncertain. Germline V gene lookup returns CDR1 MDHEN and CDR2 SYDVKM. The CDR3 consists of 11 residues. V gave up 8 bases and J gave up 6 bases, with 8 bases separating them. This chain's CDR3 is CASVSINEQFF. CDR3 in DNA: TGTGCCAGCGTAAGCATCAATGAGCAGTTCTTC.

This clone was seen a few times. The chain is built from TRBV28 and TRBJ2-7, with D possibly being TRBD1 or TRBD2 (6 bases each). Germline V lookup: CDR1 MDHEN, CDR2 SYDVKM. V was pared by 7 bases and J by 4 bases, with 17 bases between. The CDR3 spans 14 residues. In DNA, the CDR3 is TGTGCCAGCAAACTAGACGGGGGCGTATACGAGCAGTACTTC. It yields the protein CASKLDGGVYEQYF.

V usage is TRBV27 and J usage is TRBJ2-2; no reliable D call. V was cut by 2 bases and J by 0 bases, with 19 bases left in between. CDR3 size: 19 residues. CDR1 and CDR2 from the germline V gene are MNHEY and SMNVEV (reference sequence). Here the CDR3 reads CASSLGYGETTANTGELFF. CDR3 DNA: TGTGCCAGCAGTTTAGGGTATGGGGAAACCACCGCGAACACCGGGGAGCTGTTTTTT.

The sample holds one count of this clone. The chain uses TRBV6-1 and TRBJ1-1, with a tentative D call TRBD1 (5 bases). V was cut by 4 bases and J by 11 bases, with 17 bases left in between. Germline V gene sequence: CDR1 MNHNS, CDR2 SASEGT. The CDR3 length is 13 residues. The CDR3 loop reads CASSADGTASAFF. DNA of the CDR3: TGTGCCAGCAGTGCAGACGGGACCGCAAGCGCTTTCTTT.

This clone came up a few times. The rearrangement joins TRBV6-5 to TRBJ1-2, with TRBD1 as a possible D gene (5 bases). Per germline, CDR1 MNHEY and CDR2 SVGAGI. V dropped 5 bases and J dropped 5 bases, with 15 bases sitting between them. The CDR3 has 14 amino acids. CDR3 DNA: TGTGCCAGCAGTGGCCGGAGACAGAGTTATGGCTACACCTTC. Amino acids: CASSGRRQSYGYTF.